This TCR beta chain was profiled in a study of beta chain features in type 1 diabetes. The wider study: Regarding age, gender and cell yields, patients proved similar to healthy donors. Findings and limits, study-wide: TCRB CDR3s from Type 1 diabetes patients were moderately but significantly shorter in all four CD4+ subsets. A potential influence of HLA type upon TCRB rearrangement remained unresolved herein. Type 1 diabetes patients had VDJ junctions that carried fewer insertions and more deletions. TCRB repertoires of naive, central memory and Treg cells appeared more similar among patients than among healthy donors.

Expressed TCRB transcripts got sequenced, as all isolated RNA was reverse transcribed. The assay was immunoSEQ multiplex PCR, and TCRdb's table has in-frame clones only and misses some. The sample records approximately 160,000 clones, approximately 62% being singletons. Points on this clone: Its cognate antigen is unknown.

The V gene end was trimmed by 0 bases and the J gene end by 8 bases; junction bases not matched to a gene: 5. The CDR3 covers 13 residues. Germline V lookup: CDR1 SGHNT, CDR2 YYREEE (reference sequence). The receptor's source is a man under 40 with type 1 diabetes. Sequenced sample: naive CD4+ T cells from blood. J is TRBJ2-7 and V is TRBV5-4, with 7 bases aligning to TRBD2. The CDR3 sequence: CASSLERGGKQYF. The DNA for the CDR3 is TGTGCCAGCAGCTTGGAGCGGGGCGGTAAGCAGTACTTC. The full variable domain, rest sourced from reference TRBV5-4 and TRBJ2-7, is ETGVTQSPTHLIKTRGQQVTLRCSSQSGHNTVSWYQQALGQGPQFIFQYYREEENGRGNFPPRFSGLQFPNYSSELNVNALELDDSALYLCASSLERGGKQYFGPGTRLTVT.